This T cell receptor (beta chain) was obtained from a study of T cell clonotyping in hematopoietic cell transplantation listed by TCRdb under 2021. Regarding the complete study: Recipient samples taken before transplant were obtained following cytoreduction. In the study, approximately 140 blood samples were gathered from a few dozen consecutive transplant recipients and their related donors. Recruitment of patients was conducted between late 2015 and January 2017, and follow-up was continued until late 2020 or death. What the authors observed across the whole study: The sample size was limited and the cells went unsorted, which meant the CD4 and CD8 repertoire contributions could not be told apart. Inverse Simpson Index values from donors and from recipients before transplant predicted broader TCR repertoire diversity after transplant. Just a small fraction of recipient repertoires overlapped with donor repertoires, and more than 95% appeared de novo at the given depth. A decrease in recipient TCR diversity was observed after transplant, and a progressive increase in pathologically expanded clonotypes was seen from day 30 to day 180.

The time point label for this specimen denotes: recipient sample about 28 days before transplant, after cytoreduction. Blood samples were obtained from recipients approximately 28 days before transplant and at days 30, 100 and 180 after transplant. Nuclei Lysis Solution was used to extract genomic DNA from fresh or cryopreserved unfractionated peripheral blood mononuclear cells. Points on this clone: What antigen it recognizes has not been identified. No much larger clone is present one base from it, and per-base qualities are unavailable.

The CDR3 sequence holds 15 residues, the cysteine and phenylalanine included. This entry keeps only the CDR3 DNA: 45 bases, framed from base 1. Trimming leaves V shorter by 9 bases and J shorter by 4 bases, with the junction holding 14 bases beyond the gene matches. Reading the germline V gene gives CDR1 MDHEN and CDR2 SYDVKM. The immunoSEQ assay, a bias-controlled multiplex PCR using V- and J-specific primers, was used to amplify TCR beta CDR3 regions from genomic DNA. A proprietary barcode and Illumina adapter sequences were added to the CDR3 amplicons in a second PCR step. An Illumina MiSeq instrument was used for sequencing of the CDR3 libraries. The paper's processing steps were these. Export and quality control were done with immunoSEQ Analyzer 3.0, while downstream analyses used R Bioconductor and Immunarch. Repertoire metrics were calculated using only productive rearrangements within the normalized downsampled data set. Clonotypes larger than 5 templates in the normalized cohort were defined as pathologically expanded. Repertoire diversity was measured with the Inverse Simpson Index. The non-normalized data set was used for CMV-specificity analyses so that all clonotypes could be captured. TCRdb took this table from immuneACCESS and kept in-frame rearrangements with V and J called. Such tables lack part of the clones; where checked against another copy, unresolved V genes explain under half of the gap, and the rest is unexplained. V and J calls and clone size follow that table, whereas D and trimming were derived from the DNA. The sample has tens of thousands of clones on record, about 92% of them singletons. The top ten constitute 2% to 2.5% of the sample.

Sequencing used peripheral blood mononuclear cells, obtained before stem cell transplant. The sequence joins TRBV28 to TRBJ2-7; 8 of the junction bases match TRBD1. The origin of this receptor is a man in his forties or fifties with acute myeloid leukemia. Some clones in this sample may be carry-over from other donors' samples. The CDR3 region: CASEKHGQGYYEQYF. The sequenced DNA is TGTGCCAGTGAGAAACATGGACAGGGATATTACGAGCAGTACTTC.